Below, 2 T cell receptor beta chains from the same sample are listed, as sequenced in a study of T cell repertoires in cytomegalovirus infection (dated by TCRdb to 2018 to 2020). The antigens of these receptors remain unknown. The listed sequencing device is Illumina HiSeq 1500. TCRdb reran the public reads through fastp at Q25 and MiXCR, keeping productive beta chains. Identical CDR3 protein sequences are pooled into one entry, listed with their most common genes and DNA. Recorded for this sample are about 24,000 distinct CDR3 sequences; about 22% of them occurred a single time. The biggest ten clones account for roughly nine tenths of the sample. The treatment or condition label for this specimen denotes: in vitro stimulation with specific CMV peptide epitopes to enrich CMV-specific T cells. The starting material was CD8+ T cells from cultured PBMCs, obtained from culture after CMV antigen stimulation. These TCRs come from a human donor in good health (CMV status not recorded). Some clones in this sample may be carry-over from other donors' samples.

This chain joins TRBV6-2 or TRBV6-3 and TRBJ2-3, with 7 bases matching TRBD1. The J segment lost 4 bases and the V segment lost 1 base, leaving 2 bases of the junction unmatched. The CDR3 runs 14 residues. Germline V CDR1 and CDR2: MNHEY, SVGEGT. As DNA, the CDR3 is TGTGCCAGCAGTTACTACCAGGGGGCAGATACGCAGTATTTT. Encoded protein: CASSYYQGADTQYF.

The chain recombines TRBV6-5 with TRBJ2-1; D ambiguous. Germline assignment: CDR1 MNHEY and CDR2 SVGAGI. V lost 0 bases, J lost 7 bases, and 10 bases lay in between. CDR3 size: 14 residues. CDR3 loop: CASSYSDTVNEQFF. CDR3 nucleotide sequence: TGTGCCAGCAGTTACTCCGATACGGTTAATGAGCAGTTCTTC.